This record concerns one T cell receptor beta chain sequence. Its matching antigen is unknown. The data belong to a study of CD8+ T cells in alopecia areata. Turning to the study itself: For 6 to 18 months, tofacitinib was taken, and 6 months off drug followed. Broader study findings: Scalp samples also yield sequences of resident alphabeta T cells from normal skin. Both scalp clonality and the expanded CD8+ clones among the top 100 showed a significant decrease with tofacitinib. Uncertainty remains about how baseline CD8+ expansion links to response, with one nonresponder.

Treatment given: oral pan-JAK inhibitor, 5-10 mg twice daily. The germline gives CDR1 SGHTA, CDR2 FQGNSA. V lost 5 bases to trimming and J lost 0 bases, with 16 bases between them. The CDR3 is 17 amino acids. TCR sequencing used cDNA made by reverse transcription of extracted RNA. Sequencing was performed with immunoSEQ multiplex PCR; in TCRdb, only in-frame clones are kept and a portion is missing. There are about 140,000 clones in the sample; approximately 86% occur only once, and about 13% lies in the top ten. This sequence was found in a human donor with alopecia areata. The starting material was CD8+ T cells sorted from blood, obtained at week 4, from a patient treated with tofacitinib. The chain couples TRBV7-2 to TRBJ2-2, with unresolved D. The CDR3 protein is CASSPPPLGSNTGELFF. The CDR3 coding sequence is TGTGCCAGCAGCCCGCCCCCTTTGGGATCGAACACCGGGGAGCTGTTTTTT. The whole variable domain, filled in from reference TRBV7-2 and TRBJ2-2, reads GAGVSQSPSNKVTEKGKDVELRCDPISGHTALYWYRQSLGQGLEFLIYFQGNSAPDKSGLPSDRFSAERTGGSVSTLTIQRTQQEDSAVYLCASSPPPLGSNTGELFFGEGSRLTVL.